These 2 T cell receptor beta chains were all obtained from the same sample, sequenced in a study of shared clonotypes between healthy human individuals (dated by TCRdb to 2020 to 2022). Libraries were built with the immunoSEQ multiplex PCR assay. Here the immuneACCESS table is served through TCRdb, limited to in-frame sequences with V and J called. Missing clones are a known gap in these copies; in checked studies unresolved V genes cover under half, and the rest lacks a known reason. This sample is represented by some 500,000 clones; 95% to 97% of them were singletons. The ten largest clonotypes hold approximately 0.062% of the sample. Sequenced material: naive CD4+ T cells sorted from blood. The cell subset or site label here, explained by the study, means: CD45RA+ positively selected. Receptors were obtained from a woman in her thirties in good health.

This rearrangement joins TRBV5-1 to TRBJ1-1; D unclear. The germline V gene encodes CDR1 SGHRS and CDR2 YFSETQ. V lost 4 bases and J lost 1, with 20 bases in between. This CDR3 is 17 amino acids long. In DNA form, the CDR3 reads TGCGCCAGCAGCCCACTTGCCGGGCCCTCGGGGAACACTGAAGCTTTCTTT. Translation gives CASSPLAGPSGNTEAFF. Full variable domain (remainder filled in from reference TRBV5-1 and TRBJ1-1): KAGVTQTPRYLIKTRGQQVTLSCSPISGHRSVSWYQQTPGQGLQFLFEYFSETQRNKGNFPGRFSGRQFSNSRSEMNVSTLELGDSALYLCASSPLAGPSGNTEAFFGQGTRLTVV.

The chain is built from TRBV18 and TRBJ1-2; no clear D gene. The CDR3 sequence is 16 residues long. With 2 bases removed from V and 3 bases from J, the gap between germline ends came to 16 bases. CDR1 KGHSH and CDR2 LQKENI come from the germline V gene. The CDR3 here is CASSPVEGPLDYGYTF. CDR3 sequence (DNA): TGTGCCAGCTCACCAGTGGAAGGGCCGCTCGACTATGGCTACACCTTC.